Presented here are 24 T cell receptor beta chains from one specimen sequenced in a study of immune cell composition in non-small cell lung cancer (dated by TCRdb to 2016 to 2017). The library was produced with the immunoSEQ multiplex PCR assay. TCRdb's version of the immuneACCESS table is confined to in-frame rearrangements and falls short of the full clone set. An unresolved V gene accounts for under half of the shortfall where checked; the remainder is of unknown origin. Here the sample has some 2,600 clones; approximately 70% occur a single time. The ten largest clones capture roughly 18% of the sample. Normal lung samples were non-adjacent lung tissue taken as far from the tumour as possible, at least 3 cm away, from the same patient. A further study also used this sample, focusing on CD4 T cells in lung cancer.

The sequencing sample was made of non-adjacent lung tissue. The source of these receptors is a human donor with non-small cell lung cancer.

The CDR3 sequence: CASTEGGYEQFF. In DNA form, the CDR3 reads TGTGCCAGCACGGAGGGAGGATATGAGCAGTTCTTC. The rearrangement joins TRBV6-1 to TRBJ2-1; maybe TRBD2 (6 bases). The CDR3 loop spans 12 amino acids. V lost 7 bases, J lost 8 bases, and 12 bases lay in between. Germline assignment: CDR1 MNHNS and CDR2 SASEGT.

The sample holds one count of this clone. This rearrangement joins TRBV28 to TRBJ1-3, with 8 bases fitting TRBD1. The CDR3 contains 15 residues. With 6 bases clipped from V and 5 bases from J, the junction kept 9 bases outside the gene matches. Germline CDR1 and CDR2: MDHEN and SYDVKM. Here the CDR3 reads CASRATGVPRNTIYF. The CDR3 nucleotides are TGTGCCAGCAGGGCGACAGGGGTTCCGCGAAACACCATATATTTT.

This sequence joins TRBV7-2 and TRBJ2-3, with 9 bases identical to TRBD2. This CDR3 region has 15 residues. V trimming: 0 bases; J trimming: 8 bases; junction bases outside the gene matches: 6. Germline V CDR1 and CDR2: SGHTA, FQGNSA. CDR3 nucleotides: TGTGCCAGCAGCTTAGCGGCGGGGGGGGGCGCTACGCAGTATTTT. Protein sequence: CASSLAAGGGATQYF.

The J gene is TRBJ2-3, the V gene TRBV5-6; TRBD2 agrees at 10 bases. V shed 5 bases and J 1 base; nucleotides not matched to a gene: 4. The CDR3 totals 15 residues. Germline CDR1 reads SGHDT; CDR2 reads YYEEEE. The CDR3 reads CASSPGTSGTDTQYF. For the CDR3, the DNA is TGTGCCAGCAGTCCCGGGACTAGCGGCACAGATACGCAGTATTTT.

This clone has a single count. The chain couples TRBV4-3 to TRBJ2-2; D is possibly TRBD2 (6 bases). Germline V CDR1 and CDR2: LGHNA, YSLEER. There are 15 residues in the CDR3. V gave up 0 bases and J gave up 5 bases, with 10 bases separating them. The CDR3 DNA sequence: TGCGCCAGCAGCCAAGATGGGACTCGGACCGGGGAGCTGTTTTTT. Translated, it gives CASSQDGTRTGELFF.

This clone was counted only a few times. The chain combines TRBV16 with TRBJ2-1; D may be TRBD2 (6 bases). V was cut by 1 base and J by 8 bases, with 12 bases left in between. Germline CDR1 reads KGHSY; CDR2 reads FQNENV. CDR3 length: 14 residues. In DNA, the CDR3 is TGTGCCAGCAGCCAATTTTTCGGGGGACATGAGCAGTTCTTC. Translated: CASSQFFGGHEQFF.

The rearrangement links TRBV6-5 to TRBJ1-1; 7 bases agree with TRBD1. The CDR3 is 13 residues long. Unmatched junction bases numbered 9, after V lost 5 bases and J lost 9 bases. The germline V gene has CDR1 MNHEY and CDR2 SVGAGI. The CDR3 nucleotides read TGTGCCAGCAGTCCAAATCCGACAGGGCAAGCTTTCTTT. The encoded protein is CASSPNPTGQAFF.

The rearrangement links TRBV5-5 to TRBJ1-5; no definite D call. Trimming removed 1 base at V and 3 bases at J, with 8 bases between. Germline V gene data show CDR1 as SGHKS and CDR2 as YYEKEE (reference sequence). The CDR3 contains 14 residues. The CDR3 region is CASSLSIANQPQHF. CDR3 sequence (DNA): TGTGCCAGCAGCTTGTCAATAGCCAATCAGCCCCAGCATTTT.

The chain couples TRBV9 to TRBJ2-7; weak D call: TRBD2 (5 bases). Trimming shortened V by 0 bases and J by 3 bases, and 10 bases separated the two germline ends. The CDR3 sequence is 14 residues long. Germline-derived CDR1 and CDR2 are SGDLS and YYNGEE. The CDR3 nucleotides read TGTGCCAGCAGCGTAGACCGGGGAAGCTACGAGCAGTACTTC. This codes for CASSVDRGSYEQYF.

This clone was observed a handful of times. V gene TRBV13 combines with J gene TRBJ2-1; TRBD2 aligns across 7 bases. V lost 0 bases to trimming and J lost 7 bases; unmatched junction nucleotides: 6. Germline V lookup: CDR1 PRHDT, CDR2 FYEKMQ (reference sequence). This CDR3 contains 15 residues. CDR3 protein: CASSLGFGGGNEQFF. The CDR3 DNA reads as TGTGCCAGCAGCTTAGGCTTTGGCGGGGGAAATGAGCAGTTCTTC.

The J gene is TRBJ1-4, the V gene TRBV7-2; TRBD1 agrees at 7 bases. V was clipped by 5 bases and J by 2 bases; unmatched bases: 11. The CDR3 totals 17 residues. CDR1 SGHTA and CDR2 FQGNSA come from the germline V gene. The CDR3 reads CASSDTRGQGTNEKLFF. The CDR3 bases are TGTGCCAGCAGCGACACGAGGGGGCAAGGGACTAATGAAAAACTGTTTTTT. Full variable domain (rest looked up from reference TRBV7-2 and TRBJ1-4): GAGVSQSPSNKVTEKGKDVELRCDPISGHTALYWYRQSLGQGLEFLIYFQGNSAPDKSGLPSDRFSAERTGGSVSTLTIQRTQQEDSAVYLCASSDTRGQGTNEKLFFGSGTQLSVL.

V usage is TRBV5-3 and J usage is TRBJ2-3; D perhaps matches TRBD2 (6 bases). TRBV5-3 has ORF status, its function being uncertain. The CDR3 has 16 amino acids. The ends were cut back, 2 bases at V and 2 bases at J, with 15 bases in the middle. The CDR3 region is CARSFRDCRATDTQYF. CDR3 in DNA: TGTGCCAGAAGCTTTCGGGACTGCCGAGCCACAGATACGCAGTATTTT.

CDR3 region: CASNRDRWRDTQYF. In DNA form, the CDR3 reads TGTGCCAGCAACCGGGACAGGTGGAGGGATACGCAGTATTTT. V usage is TRBV7-9 and J usage is TRBJ2-3, with 8 bases fitting TRBD1. The CDR3 consists of 14 residues. Unmatched junction bases numbered 9, after V lost 7 bases and J lost 6 bases. Germline V gene sequence: CDR1 SEHNR, CDR2 FQNEAQ (reference sequence).

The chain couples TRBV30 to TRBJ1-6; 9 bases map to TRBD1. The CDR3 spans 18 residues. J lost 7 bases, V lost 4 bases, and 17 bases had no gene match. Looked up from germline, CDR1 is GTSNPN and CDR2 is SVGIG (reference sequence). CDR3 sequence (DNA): TGTGCCTGGACCCCCACAGGGGGCGGCGGGGGCGGGAATTCACCCCTCCACTTT. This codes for CAWTPTGGGGGGNSPLHF.

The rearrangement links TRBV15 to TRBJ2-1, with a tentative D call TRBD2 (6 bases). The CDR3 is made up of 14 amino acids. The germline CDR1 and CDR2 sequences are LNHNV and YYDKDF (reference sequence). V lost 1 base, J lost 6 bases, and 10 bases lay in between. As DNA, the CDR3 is TGTGCCACCAGCAGAGTGGGGGGTATCAATGAGCAGTTCTTC. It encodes CATSRVGGINEQFF.

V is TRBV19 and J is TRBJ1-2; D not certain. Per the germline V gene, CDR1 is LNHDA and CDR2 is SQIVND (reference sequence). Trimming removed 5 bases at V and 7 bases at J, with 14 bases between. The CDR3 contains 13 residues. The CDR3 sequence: CASSYQVGSGYTF. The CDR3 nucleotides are TGTGCCAGTAGTTATCAGGTCGGTTCTGGCTACACCTTC.

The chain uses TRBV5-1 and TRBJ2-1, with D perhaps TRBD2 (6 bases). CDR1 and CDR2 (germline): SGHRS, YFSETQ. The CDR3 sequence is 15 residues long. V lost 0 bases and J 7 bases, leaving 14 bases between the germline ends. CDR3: CASSLAGGKQNEQFF. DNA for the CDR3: TGCGCCAGCAGCTTGGCCGGCGGGAAGCAAAATGAGCAGTTCTTC.

CDR3 loop: CASSRQRGISYNEQFF. For the CDR3, the DNA is TGTGCCAGCAGCCGGCAGCGCGGGATCTCCTACAATGAGCAGTTCTTC. The chain carries TRBV9 and TRBJ2-1, with D perhaps matching TRBD2 (6 bases). The V gene lost 4 bases and the J gene lost 0 bases, with 14 bases spanning the gap. Germline CDR1 reads SGDLS; CDR2 reads YYNGEE. The CDR3 is made up of 16 amino acids. The variable domain in full, with the rest retrieved from reference TRBV9 and TRBJ2-1, is DSGVTQTPKHLITATGQRVTLRCSPRSGDLSVYWYQQSLDQGLQFLIQYYNGEERAKGNILERFSAQQFPDLHSELNLSSLELGDSALYFCASSRQRGISYNEQFFGPGTRLTVL.

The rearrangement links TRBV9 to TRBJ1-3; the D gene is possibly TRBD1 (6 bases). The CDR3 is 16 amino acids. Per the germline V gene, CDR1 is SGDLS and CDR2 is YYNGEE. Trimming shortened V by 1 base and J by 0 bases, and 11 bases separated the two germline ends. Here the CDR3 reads CASSVTLDSSGNTIYF. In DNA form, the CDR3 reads TGTGCCAGCAGCGTAACCCTGGACAGCTCTGGAAACACCATATATTTT. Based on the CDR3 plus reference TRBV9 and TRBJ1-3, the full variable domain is DSGVTQTPKHLITATGQRVTLRCSPRSGDLSVYWYQQSLDQGLQFLIQYYNGEERAKGNILERFSAQQFPDLHSELNLSSLELGDSALYFCASSVTLDSSGNTIYFGEGSWLTVV.

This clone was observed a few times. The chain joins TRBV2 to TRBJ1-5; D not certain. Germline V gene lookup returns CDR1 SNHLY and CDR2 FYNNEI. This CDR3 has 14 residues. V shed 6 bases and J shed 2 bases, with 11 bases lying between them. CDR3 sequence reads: CASSFGRGNQPQHF. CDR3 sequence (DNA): TGTGCCAGCAGCTTCGGTCGTGGCAATCAGCCCCAGCATTTT.

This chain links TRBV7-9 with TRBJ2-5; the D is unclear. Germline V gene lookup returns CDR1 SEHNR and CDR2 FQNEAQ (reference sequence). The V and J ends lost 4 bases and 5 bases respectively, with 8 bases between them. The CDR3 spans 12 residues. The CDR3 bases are TGTGCCAGCAGCTCTTTGAGCGAGACCCAGTACTTC. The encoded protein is CASSSLSETQYF.

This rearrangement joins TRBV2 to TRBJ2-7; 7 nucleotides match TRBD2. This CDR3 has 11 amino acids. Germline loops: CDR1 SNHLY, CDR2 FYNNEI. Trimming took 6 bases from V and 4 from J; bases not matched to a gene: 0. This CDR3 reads CASSGGYEQYF. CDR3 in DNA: TGTGCCAGCAGCGGGGGGTACGAGCAGTACTTC.

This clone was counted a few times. The DNA for the CDR3 is TGTGCTAGTGCCGCAGACAGGGGAGGCCCCTACGAGCAGTACTTC. Translation gives CASAADRGGPYEQYF. The rearrangement joins TRBV12-5 to TRBJ2-7; 8 nucleotides line up with TRBD1. The CDR3 has 15 amino acids. V shed 7 bases and J 2 bases; nucleotides not matched to a gene: 10. Germline V gene lookup returns CDR1 LGHNT and CDR2 FRNRAP.

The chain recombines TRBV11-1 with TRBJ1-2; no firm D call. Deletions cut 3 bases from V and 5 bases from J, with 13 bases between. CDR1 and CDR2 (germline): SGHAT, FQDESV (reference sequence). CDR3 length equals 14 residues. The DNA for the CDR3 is TGTGCCAGCAGCTTTGGAGGGATGTTTTATGGCTACACCTTC. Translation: CASSFGGMFYGYTF.